This is a list of T cell receptor beta chains from one sample in a study of post-analysis software for immune sequencing data. TCRdb independently ran MiXCR on the PCR reads; one entry per CDR3 protein. The table lists around 440,000 distinct CDR3 sequences, around 40% of them singletons. The sequenced sample was blood. These receptors all stem from a girl aged 10 to 17 with multiple sclerosis. Each CDR3 is given with its conserved first and last residue. The order of the fields is D gene, clone size, J gene, V gene, CDR3 protein, CDR3 DNA. The D gene is left open where the match is weak. Clone size is given for some rows only: seen once, a few or many times, or a class if the clone is expanded.

TRBD2 | few | TRBJ2-5 | TRBV5-4 | CASSWGLQETQYF | TGTGCCAGCAGCTGGGGACTACAAGAGACCCAGTACTTC
. | . | TRBJ2-5 | TRBV7-2 | CASSSSGEKETQYF | TGTGCCAGCAGCTCCTCAGGCGAAAAAGAGACCCAGTACTTC
. | . | TRBJ2-7 | TRBV20-1 | CSARSGGGGLYEQYF | TGCAGTGCTAGATCGGGGGGAGGGGGCTTATACGAGCAGTACTTC
. | . | TRBJ2-7 | TRBV27 | CASTPDSSYEQYF | TGTGCCAGCACCCCGGACAGTAGCTACGAGCAGTACTTC
TRBD1 | . | TRBJ1-2 | TRBV6-1 | CASSGTGHGYTF | TGTGCCAGCAGTGGGACAGGACACGGCTACACCTTC
TRBD1 | . | TRBJ2-3 | TRBV5-1 | CASNSRGGVGDTQYF | TGCGCCAGCAACAGTAGAGGGGGCGTGGGAGATACGCAGTATTTT
. | few | TRBJ2-7 | TRBV10-2 | CASSTVLYEQYF | TGCGCCAGCAGTACCGTACTCTACGAGCAGTACTTC
TRBD1 | . | TRBJ1-2 | TRBV29-1 | CSVAPTGGTNNYGYTF | TGCAGCGTTGCTCCTACAGGGGGAACCAATAACTATGGCTACACCTTC
. | once | TRBJ2-7 | TRBV27 | CASSSSTESYEQYF | TGTGCCAGCAGCTCCTCGACAGAATCCTACGAGCAGTACTTC
TRBD1 | few | TRBJ2-7 | TRBV4-1 | CASSQDRAEQYF | TGCGCCAGCAGCCAGGACAGGGCCGAGCAGTACTTC
TRBD2 | . | TRBJ2-3 | TRBV4-2 | CAGSQEVLAGSISTDTQYF | TGTGCCGGCAGCCAAGAGGTCCTAGCGGGGAGTATTAGCACAGATACGCAGTATTTT
. | few | TRBJ1-1 | TRBV29-1 | CSVDSGNTEAFF | TGCAGCGTTGATTCGGGGAACACTGAAGCTTTCTTT
TRBD1 | few | TRBJ2-7 | TRBV27 | CASRATGGHEQYF | TGTGCCAGCAGGGCAACAGGGGGCCACGAGCAGTACTTC
. | few | TRBJ2-7 | TRBV2 | CASSESGLSYYEQYF | TGTGCCAGCAGTGAATCGGGACTGTCGTATTACGAGCAGTACTTC
. | . | TRBJ2-7 | TRBV5-1 | CATSVDPTSNEQYF | TGCGCCACTTCGGTGGACCCTACGAGCAATGAGCAGTACTTC
. | . | TRBJ1-6 | TRBV7-2 | CVSSSDSYNSPLHF | TGTGTCAGCAGCTCGGACAGTTATAATTCACCCCTCCACTTT
. | . | TRBJ2-1 | TRBV7-2 | CASTRARGYNEQFF | TGTGCCAGCACCCGGGCTAGGGGCTACAATGAGCAGTTCTTC
TRBD1 | . | TRBJ2-5 | TRBV20-1 | CSAATGWGPTLQETQYF | TGCAGTGCTGCGACAGGGTGGGGGCCCACCCTTCAAGAGACCCAGTACTTC
TRBD1 | . | TRBJ2-7 | TRBV10-3 | CAISESSDRVSLGEQYF | TGTGCCATCAGTGAGTCGTCTGACAGGGTCTCCTTGGGCGAGCAGTACTTC
. | few | TRBJ2-1 | TRBV9 | CASSVATGARGNEQFF | TGTGCCAGCAGCGTAGCTACGGGTGCTAGGGGGAATGAGCAGTTCTTC
. | . | TRBJ1-1 | TRBV20-1 | CSAPRGRTTEAFF | TGCAGTGCTCCGCGGGGGCGGACGACAGAGGCTTTCTTT
TRBD1 | few | TRBJ1-5 | TRBV6-1 | CASSDPDRFQPQHF | TGTGCCAGCAGTGACCCGGACAGGTTTCAGCCCCAGCATTTT
. | few | TRBJ2-3 | TRBV6-6 | CASSSGETTDTQYF | TGTGCCAGCAGTTCGGGGGAAACCACAGATACGCAGTATTTT